The next 21 T cell receptor beta chains were all read from a single sample in a study of T cell changes during pregnancy in multiple sclerosis. The protocol was immunoSEQ multiplex PCR, while the TCRdb copy is restricted to in-frame clones and leaves out a portion. The data contain about 84,000 clones, 94% of them singletons. Specimen: peripheral blood, collected in the second trimester of pregnancy. Receptors originate from a female donor in good health, enrolled as a control in a pregnancy study.

The chain employs TRBV2 and TRBJ1-2; a possible D gene is TRBD1 (5 bases). There are 13 residues in the CDR3. The germline CDR1 and CDR2 sequences are SNHLY and FYNNEI. With 6 bases removed from V and 3 bases from J, the gap between germline ends came to 11 bases. The CDR3 here is CASSPQVHYGYTF. The CDR3 bases are TGTGCCAGCAGCCCACAGGTCCACTATGGCTACACCTTC.

The chain combines TRBV2 with TRBJ1-1; D not certain. Trimming removed 6 bases from V and 8 bases from J, with 13 bases in between. The CDR3 extends over 12 amino acids. The germline gives CDR1 SNHLY, CDR2 FYNNEI. The CDR3, as DNA: TGTGCCAGCAGAGTACACGGGAGAGAAGCTTTCTTT. Its protein product is CASRVHGREAFF.

This sequence joins TRBV7-2 and TRBJ2-7; 12 positions agree with TRBD2. V shed 5 bases, J shed 4 bases, and the junction held 9 bases outside the gene matches. This CDR3 has 16 residues. Germline CDR1 and CDR2: SGHTA and FQGNSA. CDR3 nucleotides: TGTGCCAGCAGCCCGTCGGGACTAGCGGGTGTGTACGAGCAGTACTTC. This gives the protein CASSPSGLAGVYEQYF. The variable domain in full, completed from reference TRBV7-2 and TRBJ2-7, reads GAGVSQSPSNKVTEKGKDVELRCDPISGHTALYWYRQSLGQGLEFLIYFQGNSAPDKSGLPSDRFSAERTGGSVSTLTIQRTQQEDSAVYLCASSPSGLAGVYEQYFGPGTRLTVT.

The genes are TRBV6-6 and TRBJ1-4, with D unclear. In germline, CDR1 is MNHNY, CDR2 SVGAGI (reference sequence). The ends were cut back, 5 bases at V and 5 bases at J, with 6 bases in the middle. CDR3 length equals 12 residues. As DNA, the CDR3 is TGTGCCAGCAGTCCGGGGAATGAAAAACTGTTTTTT. This sequence encodes CASSPGNEKLFF.

V usage is TRBV29-1 and J usage is TRBJ2-7; TRBD2 might be the D (5 bases). V was trimmed by 4 bases and J by 3 bases, leaving 10 bases between them. There are 12 residues in the CDR3. Per the germline V gene, CDR1 is SQVTM and CDR2 is ANQGSEA. The CDR3 nucleotides are TGCAGCGTTGGTGGCGAGGGCTACGAGCAGTACTTC. Protein sequence: CSVGGEGYEQYF.

This chain connects TRBV9 to TRBJ2-2; no clear D gene. This CDR3 has 14 amino acids. Per the germline V gene, CDR1 is SGDLS and CDR2 is YYNGEE. V dropped 1 base and J dropped 0 bases, with 4 bases sitting between them. The CDR3 coding sequence is TGTGCCAGCAGCGTAACTTCGAACACCGGGGAGCTGTTTTTT. It yields the protein CASSVTSNTGELFF.

The chain uses TRBV2 and TRBJ2-5; possibly TRBD1 for D (6 bases). Trimming pared 2 bases from V and 8 bases from J, leaving 12 bases between. Germline V lookup: CDR1 SNHLY, CDR2 FYNNEI. This CDR3 region has 13 residues. In DNA, the CDR3 is TGTGCCAGCAGTGAACGGGACATCGAAACCCAGTACTTC. As protein: CASSERDIETQYF.

This chain links TRBV5-1 with TRBJ2-7; D call uncertain. The CDR3 spans 15 residues. V shed 0 bases and J shed 0 bases, with 10 bases lying between them. Germline loops: CDR1 SGHRS, CDR2 YFSETQ. DNA of the CDR3: TGCGCCAGCAGCTTGGGACTCCCGAGCTCCTACGAGCAGTACTTC. Its translation: CASSLGLPSSYEQYF.

The genes are TRBV28 and TRBJ2-1, with 10 bases that match TRBD2. This CDR3 is 16 amino acids long. Trimming at V came to 1 base and at J to 9 bases, leaving 9 bases not matched to a gene. Germline V gene lookup returns CDR1 MDHEN and CDR2 SYDVKM. CDR3 DNA: TGTGCCAGCAGTTTATCAGCTAGCGGGAGTTCTGGTGAGCAGTTCTTC. Amino acids: CASSLSASGSSGEQFF.

The gene calls are TRBV19 and TRBJ2-7, with TRBD2 identical over 12 bases. Germline CDR1 and CDR2: LNHDA and SQIVND (reference sequence). The length of the CDR3 is 14 residues. J gave up 4 bases and V 9 bases, and 7 bases lay outside the gene matches. In DNA form, the CDR3 reads TGTGCCAGCCGTCGGACTAGCGGGATTTACGAGCAGTACTTC. Translated: CASRRTSGIYEQYF.

The CDR3 bases are TGTGCCAGCAGGGGGGGGAGCTCCTACGAGCAGTACTTC. Residues: CASRGGSSYEQYF. The chain has TRBV6-5 and TRBJ2-7; 7 bases are a match to TRBD2. CDR1 MNHEY and CDR2 SVGAGI come from the germline V gene. This CDR3 spans 13 amino acids. The ends lost 6 bases at V and 0 bases at J; junction bases unmatched: 2.

J is TRBJ2-7 and V is TRBV10-3, with D tentatively TRBD1 (6 bases). Trimming took off 0 bases at V and 7 bases at J, with 19 bases between the two ends. CDR3 length: 16 amino acids. Germline V gene lookup returns CDR1 ENHRY and CDR2 SYGVKD. The CDR3 DNA reads as TGTGCCATCAGTGAGTCGTCAGGGGTCTCTTCTGGAGAGCAGTACTTC. The encoded protein is CAISESSGVSSGEQYF.

This chain joins TRBV18 and TRBJ2-7; a weak D match, TRBD1 (6 bases). V was cut by 6 bases and J by 5 bases, with 11 bases left in between. Germline CDR1 and CDR2: KGHSH and LQKENI. CDR3 length: 12 amino acids. Here the CDR3 reads CASSPDSHEQYF. The CDR3 DNA reads TGTGCCAGCTCGCCGGACAGCCACGAGCAGTACTTC.

The V call is TRBV6-5, the J call TRBJ2-7, with 7 bases aligning to TRBD2. CDR1 is MNHEY and CDR2 is SVGAGI in the germline V gene. There are 12 residues in the CDR3. V gave up 8 bases and J gave up 7 bases; unmatched junction bases: 8. This chain's CDR3 is CASGAGEGEQYF. CDR3 sequence (DNA): TGTGCCAGCGGCGCGGGAGAAGGAGAGCAGTACTTC.

The chain carries TRBV7-9 and TRBJ2-7; 7 bases line up with TRBD1. The J segment lost 2 bases and the V segment lost 1 base, leaving 11 bases of the junction unmatched. There are 17 residues in the CDR3. CDR1 and CDR2 from the germline V gene are SEHNR and FQNEAQ (reference sequence). In nucleotides, the CDR3 is TGTGCCAGCAGCTTAGGTTCCGGGACAGTCTCTCCCTACGAGCAGTACTTC. Encoded protein: CASSLGSGTVSPYEQYF.

This chain joins TRBV27 and TRBJ2-1; 8 nucleotides line up with TRBD2. The CDR3 is 13 residues long. Germline CDR1 is MNHEY and CDR2 is SMNVEV (reference sequence). V shed 6 bases, J shed 9 bases, and the junction held 7 bases outside the gene matches. The CDR3 region is CASRLSGGGEQFF. The CDR3 region has the DNA TGTGCCAGCAGGCTCAGCGGGGGTGGTGAGCAGTTCTTC.

The CDR3 DNA follows: TGTGCCAGCAGCCACAATAGACCCTACGACATCACAGATACGCAGTATTTT. Its protein is CASSHNRPYDITDTQYF. This sequence joins TRBV11-2 and TRBJ2-3; D not resolved. CDR3 length equals 17 residues. The V and J ends lost 5 bases and 2 bases respectively, with 20 bases between them. CDR1 SGHAT and CDR2 FQNNGV come from the germline V gene.

In its sample, this clone was seen a few times. The chain links TRBV28 to TRBJ1-2; D perhaps matches TRBD1 (5 bases). The CDR3 has 14 residues. The V end was cut by 6 bases, the J end by 4 bases, with 15 bases between. CDR1 is MDHEN and CDR2 is SYDVKM in the germline V gene. CDR3 loop: CASRKGQGLYGYTF. CDR3 nucleotide sequence: TGTGCCAGCAGAAAGGGGCAGGGCCTCTATGGCTACACCTTC.

This chain uses TRBV5-1 with TRBJ2-7, with 14 bases aligning to TRBD2. V trimming: 4 bases; J trimming: 6 bases; junction bases outside the gene matches: 9. Germline-derived CDR1 and CDR2 are SGHRS and YFSETQ. CDR3 length: 16 amino acids. The CDR3 coding sequence is TGCGCCAGCAGCATCCCCGGGACTAGCGGGAGAGGCGAGCAGTACTTC. Translated: CASSIPGTSGRGEQYF.

This clone was observed once. The chain combines TRBV27 with TRBJ2-3, with D perhaps matching TRBD2 (5 bases). This CDR3 has 14 residues. Germline V gives CDR1 MNHEY, CDR2 SMNVEV (reference sequence). The V gene lost 6 bases and the J gene lost 6 bases, with 16 bases spanning the gap. The CDR3 DNA reads as TGTGCCAGCAGCCCCCTAGCTCTTAGGGATACGCAGTATTTT. Its translation: CASSPLALRDTQYF.

The chain combines TRBV19 with TRBJ2-1, with 7 bases aligning to TRBD1. The CDR3 has 15 residues. V dropped 2 bases and J dropped 5; count of bases not matched to a gene: 6. CDR1 is LNHDA, CDR2 SQIVND, per germline (reference sequence). This CDR3 reads CASSIRDRDNNEQFF. As DNA, the CDR3 is TGTGCCAGTAGTATAAGAGACAGGGATAACAATGAGCAGTTCTTC.